These 18 T cell receptor beta chains came from one sample sequenced in a study of somatic mutations in cytotoxic T cells in rheumatoid arthritis. Here immunoSEQ multiplex PCR was the method, and the copy in TCRdb shows in-frame clones only, minus some. The data hold more than 15,000 clones, with about 68% observed a single time. Specimen: CD8+ T cells sorted from blood. The receptor set was obtained from a man aged 60 to 75 in good health.

The rearrangement links TRBV7-6 to TRBJ2-1, with 12 nucleotides matching TRBD2. The CDR3 runs to 19 residues. CDR1 SGHVS and CDR2 FNYEAQ come from the germline V gene. After removal of 2 bases from V and 3 bases from J, the junction contained 11 bases not matched to a gene. In DNA form, the CDR3 reads TGTGCCAGCAGCTTATTTTCGGCGGAACTAGCGGGAGGCTACAATGAGCAGTTCTTC. The encoded protein is CASSLFSAELAGGYNEQFF. The full variable domain, its missing parts supplied by reference TRBV7-6 and TRBJ2-1, is GAGVSQSPRYKVTKRGQDVALRCDPISGHVSLYWYRQALGQGPEFLTYFNYEAQQDKSGLPNDRFSAERPEGSISTLTIQRTEQRDSAMYRCASSLFSAELAGGYNEQFFGPGTRLTVL.

The chain couples TRBV13 to TRBJ2-2; D is uncertain. V lost 0 bases and J 0 bases, leaving 8 bases between the germline ends. This CDR3 region has 16 residues. CDR1 PRHDT and CDR2 FYEKMQ come from the germline V gene (reference sequence). The chain's CDR3 is CASSLGHRANTGELFF. The CDR3 DNA follows: TGTGCCAGCAGCTTAGGCCACCGGGCGAACACCGGGGAGCTGTTTTTT.

V usage is TRBV29-1 and J usage is TRBJ1-2, with D possibly being TRBD1 (5 bases). The CDR3 covers 11 residues. Germline V lookup: CDR1 SQVTM, CDR2 ANQGSEA. V was pared by 4 bases and J by 8 bases, with 11 bases between. CDR3 sequence (DNA): TGCAGCGTTGTTTCAGGGCAAGGCTACACCTTC. It is translated as CSVVSGQGYTF.

The V and J genes are TRBV5-6 and TRBJ2-2; 8 positions match TRBD2. This CDR3 has 15 residues. V trimming: 2 bases; J trimming: 3 bases; junction bases outside the gene matches: 3. The germline CDR1 and CDR2 sequences are SGHDT and YYEEEE. This CDR3 reads CASSLAGDYTGELFF. The CDR3 nucleotides read TGTGCCAGCAGCTTAGCGGGGGACTACACCGGGGAGCTGTTTTTT. The entire variable domain, with the rest obtained from reference TRBV5-6 and TRBJ2-2, is as follows: DAGVTQSPTHLIKTRGQQVTLRCSPKSGHDTVSWYQQALGQGPQFIFQYYEEEERQRGNFPDRFSGHQFPNYSSELNVNALLLGDSALYLCASSLAGDYTGELFFGEGSRLTVL.

The rearrangement joins TRBV7-3 to TRBJ2-1; TRBD2 matches 9 bases. Germline V CDR1 and CDR2: SGHTA, FQGTGA. The V gene end was trimmed by 4 bases and the J gene end by 4 bases; junction bases not matched to a gene: 5. CDR3 length: 15 amino acids. The CDR3 DNA reads as TGTGCCAGCAGCTCTCTAGCGGGATCTTACAATGAGCAGTTCTTC. The encoded protein is CASSSLAGSYNEQFF.

The chain couples TRBV6-5 to TRBJ1-5, with TRBD1 as a possible D gene (5 bases). CDR3 length: 14 residues. Trimming took 7 bases from V and 6 from J, leaving 16 bases between them. Germline loops: CDR1 MNHEY, CDR2 SVGAGI. CDR3 DNA sequence: TGTGCCAGCATGGCAGGGTTAATGGGTCAGCCCCAGCATTTT. It translates to CASMAGLMGQPQHF.

The rearrangement uses TRBV5-8 and TRBJ2-5, with 8 positions matching TRBD2. The CDR3 sequence is 17 residues long. CDR1 and CDR2 (germline): SGHTS, YDEGEE. The V gene end was trimmed by 9 bases and the J gene end by 2 bases; junction bases not matched to a gene: 18. The DNA of the CDR3 is TGTGCCAACCCTCCGGGACTAGGTCCCACAATGCAAGAGACCCAGTACTTC. Translation: CANPPGLGPTMQETQYF.

V usage is TRBV27 and J usage is TRBJ1-5; 8 nucleotides align to TRBD1. Looked up from germline, CDR1 is MNHEY and CDR2 is SMNVEV (reference sequence). The CDR3 sequence is 15 residues long. The J segment lost 0 bases and the V segment lost 5 bases, leaving 3 bases of the junction unmatched. CDR3 sequence reads: CASSHRGTSNQPQHF. CDR3 bases: TGTGCCAGCAGTCACAGGGGGACTAGCAATCAGCCCCAGCATTTT.

The chain uses TRBV6-5 and TRBJ2-7, with D possibly matching TRBD1 (6 bases). Trimming took 9 bases from V and 1 from J, leaving 13 bases between them. The CDR3 sequence is 13 residues long. Germline V lookup: CDR1 MNHEY, CDR2 SVGAGI. CDR3 amino acids: CASWSGASYEQYF. In nucleotides, the CDR3 is TGTGCCAGTTGGTCAGGGGCTTCCTACGAGCAGTACTTC.

The chain recombines TRBV27 with TRBJ1-5, with D tentatively TRBD1 (5 bases). The CDR3 is made up of 14 amino acids. With 3 bases removed from V and 3 bases from J, the gap between germline ends came to 9 bases. Germline lookup yields CDR1 MNHEY and CDR2 SMNVEV (reference sequence). This chain's CDR3 is CASSFGGDNQPQHF. The DNA for the CDR3 is TGTGCCAGCAGTTTCGGGGGAGACAATCAGCCCCAGCATTTT.

The rearrangement uses TRBV2 and TRBJ2-7, with 10 bases fitting TRBD2. Trimming cost V 8 bases and J 6 bases; bases outside gene matches: 7. The CDR3 covers 13 residues. CDR1 and CDR2 from the germline V gene are SNHLY and FYNNEI. The CDR3 bases are TGTGCCAGCGAAGCGGGAGGGGTGAGCGAGCAGTACTTC. Protein: CASEAGGVSEQYF.

This clone was counted a few times. The chain combines TRBV12-2 with TRBJ2-7; the DNA was not compared with TRBD2, the D call given in the table. TRBV12-2 is a recognized pseudogene. This CDR3 region has 18 residues. The CDR3 loop is CASRLEKTSGSWSYEQYF. As DNA, the CDR3 is TGTGCAAGTCGCTTAGAGAAGACTAGCGGGAGTTGGAGCTACGAGCAGTACTTC.

V and J are TRBV4-3 and TRBJ2-5; D is unresolved. The CDR3 is 16 residues long. Deletions cut 1 base from V and 1 base from J, with 13 bases between. Germline V gene data show CDR1 as LGHNA and CDR2 as YSLEER. The CDR3 protein is CASSQVFSNSQETQYF. CDR3 DNA sequence: TGCGCCAGCAGCCAAGTTTTTTCAAATTCCCAAGAGACCCAGTACTTC.

The rearrangement uses TRBV9 and TRBJ2-3; 11 bases line up with TRBD2. The ends lost 3 bases at V and 6 bases at J; junction bases unmatched: 9. Germline V gives CDR1 SGDLS, CDR2 YYNGEE. The CDR3 loop spans 16 amino acids. The CDR3 region has the DNA TGTGCCAGCAGCGCCCGACTAGCGGGGTGGGCGGATACGCAGTATTTT. It codes for CASSARLAGWADTQYF.

V is TRBV19 and J is TRBJ1-6, with a tentative D call TRBD1 (5 bases). The CDR3 consists of 18 residues. Per the germline V gene, CDR1 is LNHDA and CDR2 is SQIVND (reference sequence). V was cut by 5 bases and J by 0 bases, with 17 bases left in between. The CDR3 DNA reads as TGTGCCAGTAGTCGGAGCGGGGGGGTGGGCTCCTATAATTCACCCCTCCACTTT. Translated: CASSRSGGVGSYNSPLHF. Variable domain in full (rest from reference TRBV19 and TRBJ1-6): DGGITQSPKYLFRKEGQNVTLSCEQNLNHDAMYWYRQDPGQGLRLIYYSQIVNDFQKGDIAEGYSVSREKKESFPLTVTSAQKNPTAFYLCASSRSGGVGSYNSPLHFGNGTRLTVT.

V and J are TRBV10-3 and TRBJ1-2; D call uncertain. Trimming removed 3 bases at V and 2 bases at J, with 13 bases between. Germline lookup yields CDR1 ENHRY and CDR2 SYGVKD. The CDR3 loop spans 15 amino acids. In DNA form, the CDR3 reads TGTGCCATCAGTGAAATGAACAGAAGAAACTATGGCTACACCTTC. As protein: CAISEMNRRNYGYTF.

This chain links TRBV19 with TRBJ2-3, with 9 bases lining up with TRBD1. V lost 2 bases and J lost 5; bases outside the gene matches: 5. This CDR3 has 15 residues. Germline assignment: CDR1 LNHDA and CDR2 SQIVND (reference sequence). Here the CDR3 reads CASSILGQGRDTQYF. CDR3 bases: TGTGCCAGTAGTATATTGGGACAGGGTAGAGATACGCAGTATTTT.

The chain joins TRBV4-2 to TRBJ2-5; 16 nucleotides match TRBD2. The CDR3 sequence is 17 residues long. V trimming: 0 bases; J trimming: 4 bases; junction bases outside the gene matches: 2. Germline assignment: CDR1 LGHNA and CDR2 YNFKEQ. CDR3 sequence reads: CASSQDGTSGGAETQYF. CDR3 bases: TGTGCCAGCAGCCAAGATGGGACTAGCGGGGGGGCAGAGACCCAGTACTTC.